These 21 T cell receptor beta chains were sequenced from one sample in a study of T-cell memory formation after mild COVID-19. TCRdb reprocessed the 5' RACE reads via MiXCR and lists one record per CDR3 protein. The table includes roughly 350,000 distinct CDR3 sequences, around 28% detected once. The specimen sequenced was PBMCs or a T cell subset sorted from them (not recorded which). The receptors were gathered from an adult woman who had mild COVID-19 (a few samples of this study predate the infection). Cell type and time point are not known.

The table lists this clonotype with a few counts. The rearrangement joins TRBV7-8 to TRBJ2-3; 12 nucleotides agree with TRBD1. The CDR3 is made up of 18 amino acids. Germline trimming cut 6 bases from V and 6 bases from J; bases unmatched to any gene: 16. Germline V lookup: CDR1 SGHVS, CDR2 FQNEAQ. The CDR3 coding sequence is TGTGCCAGCAGATGGGCCGGGACAGGGGGCGAATTAGCGGATACGCAGTATTTT. This encodes CASRWAGTGGELADTQYF.

V usage is TRBV5-5 and J usage is TRBJ2-3; 9 positions match TRBD2. Per the germline V gene, CDR1 is SGHKS and CDR2 is YYEKEE (reference sequence). This CDR3 has 15 amino acids. With 7 bases clipped from V and 5 bases from J, the junction kept 11 bases outside the gene matches. As DNA, the CDR3 is TGTGCCAGCTTCCGAGCGGGGGGTGGAGTAGATACGCAGTATTTT. Amino acid sequence: CASFRAGGGVDTQYF.

This clonotype showed up just a few times. The V call is TRBV29-1, the J call TRBJ2-7, with D perhaps matching TRBD2 (5 bases). Trimming pared 6 bases from V and 2 bases from J, leaving 14 bases between. The germline V gene encodes CDR1 SQVTM and CDR2 ANQGSEA. This CDR3 has 13 amino acids. The CDR3 spells CSVDFGETYEQYF. CDR3 nucleotides: TGCAGCGTGGACTTTGGGGAGACCTACGAGCAGTACTTC.

Only one count was recorded for this clonotype. This chain connects TRBV5-1 to TRBJ1-6, with TRBD1 matching 9 bases. Per the germline V gene, CDR1 is SGHRS and CDR2 is YFSETQ. The J segment lost 10 bases and the V segment lost 5 bases, leaving 4 bases of the junction unmatched. The CDR3 spans 13 residues. CDR3 amino acids: CASRWDRESPLHF. CDR3 DNA: TGCGCCAGCAGATGGGACAGGGAATCACCCCTCCACTTT.

This chain connects TRBV9 to TRBJ2-6, with D tentatively TRBD1 or TRBD2 (5 bases each). Germline CDR1 is SGDLS and CDR2 is YYNGEE. The ends were cut back, 0 bases at V and 2 bases at J, with 9 bases in the middle. The CDR3 runs 16 residues. The CDR3 sequence: CASSVGSGPGANVLTF. The CDR3 coding sequence is TGTGCCAGCAGCGTAGGGTCGGGGCCTGGGGCCAACGTCCTGACTTTC.

This clonotype showed up just a few times. CDR3 coding DNA: TGTGCCAGCAGTCTCAGGGGGACGAATGGCTACACCTTC. As protein: CASSLRGTNGYTF. V usage is TRBV12-3 or TRBV12-4 and J usage is TRBJ1-2; 7 bases are a match to TRBD1. This CDR3 has 13 residues. Trimming at V came to 5 bases and at J to 6 bases, leaving 6 bases not matched to a gene.

The chain couples TRBV10-3 to TRBJ1-2, with a possible D match to TRBD1 (5 bases). Germline V gene data show CDR1 as ENHRY and CDR2 as SYGVKD. V shed 4 bases and J shed 8 bases, with 14 bases lying between them. The CDR3 contains 13 residues. In nucleotides, the CDR3 is TGTGCCATCAGTGGGGCGGGGGATGCCGGCTACACCTTC. Translation gives CAISGAGDAGYTF.

This clonotype was seen a few times. The chain combines TRBV7-9 with TRBJ2-3; 8 bases map to TRBD2. Germline CDR1 and CDR2: SEHNR and FQNEAQ (reference sequence). There are 14 residues in the CDR3. V shed 3 bases and J 4 bases; nucleotides not matched to a gene: 3. For the CDR3, the DNA is TGTGCCAGCAGCTTCGCCGGGAGGGCAGATACGCAGTATTTT. Its translation: CASSFAGRADTQYF.

This clonotype was counted between two and nine times. The V call is TRBV12-3 or TRBV12-4, the J call TRBJ1-4; no clear D. The CDR3 totals 11 residues. The V and J ends lost 4 bases and 10 bases respectively, with 7 bases between them. DNA of the CDR3: TGTGCCAGCAGTTCTTTTAGAAAACTGTTTTTT. It specifies CASSSFRKLFF.

This clonotype was counted only a few times. The rearrangement joins TRBV12-3 or TRBV12-4 to TRBJ1-6; D remains unclear. V lost 2 bases, J lost 9 bases, and 17 bases lay in between. The CDR3 length is 16 residues. CDR3 sequence reads: CASSLSDYLGFSPLHF. DNA for the CDR3: TGTGCCAGCAGTTTATCGGATTATCTAGGGTTTTCACCCCTCCACTTT.

This clonotype was found many times. The V call is TRBV9, the J call TRBJ2-4, with no clear D. CDR3 length: 13 amino acids. Trimming removed 3 bases from V and 6 bases from J, with 10 bases in between. Germline assignment: CDR1 SGDLS and CDR2 YYNGEE. The CDR3 DNA reads TGTGCCAGCAGCGAATCAGTGGGAAACATTCAGTACTTC. Translation: CASSESVGNIQYF.

In DNA form, the CDR3 reads TGTGCCAGCAGCTTACGCGGGAGGGCCTACGAGCAGTACTTC. It specifies CASSLRGRAYEQYF. V gene TRBV7-9 combines with J gene TRBJ2-7, with 9 positions matching TRBD2. Germline trimming cut 2 bases from V and 2 bases from J; bases unmatched to any gene: 1. CDR3 size: 14 residues. Germline V gene lookup returns CDR1 SEHNR and CDR2 FQNEAQ (reference sequence). The full variable domain, its missing parts supplied by reference TRBV7-9 and TRBJ2-7, is DTGVSQNPRHKITKRGQNVTFRCDPISEHNRLYWYRQTLGQGPEFLTYFQNEAQLEKSRLLSDRFSAERPKGSFSTLEIQRTEQGDSAMYLCASSLRGRAYEQYFGPGTRLTVT.

V is TRBV2 and J is TRBJ1-1; D is uncertain. This CDR3 region has 14 residues. Trimming took 3 bases from V and 4 from J, leaving 12 bases between them. The germline V gene encodes CDR1 SNHLY and CDR2 FYNNEI. The DNA of the CDR3 is TGTGCCAGCAGTGATGGGTGGAGCGGCACTGAAGCTTTCTTT. Translated, it gives CASSDGWSGTEAFF. Looking up the rest from reference TRBV2 and TRBJ1-1 gives the full variable domain: EPEVTQTPSHQVTQMGQEVILRCVPISNHLYFYWYRQILGQKVEFLVSFYNNEISEKSEIFDDQFSVERPDGSNFTLKIRSTKLEDSAMYFCASSDGWSGTEAFFGQGTRLTVV.

This clonotype has a handful of counts. The rearrangement joins TRBV7-2 to TRBJ1-2; weak D call: TRBD1 (6 bases). CDR3 size: 13 residues. CDR1 and CDR2 from the germline V gene are SGHTA and FQGNSA. V lost 1 base and J lost 4, with 7 bases in between. The CDR3 DNA sequence: TGTGCCAGCAGCTTAGGGGACACCTATGGCTACACCTTC. Translating it yields CASSLGDTYGYTF.

The chain employs TRBV4-3 and TRBJ1-2; TRBD1 is a possible D gene (5 bases). CDR3 size: 15 residues. Trimming stripped 4 bases from V and 4 bases from J, with 16 bases between. Germline CDR1 and CDR2: LGHNA and YSLEER. The CDR3 region is CASSPERGVTYGYTF. In DNA, the CDR3 is TGCGCCAGCAGCCCTGAGAGAGGGGTTACCTATGGCTACACCTTC.

V and J are TRBV2 and TRBJ2-1; 9 bases line up with TRBD1. CDR1 is SNHLY and CDR2 is FYNNEI in the germline V gene. The V and J ends lost 8 bases and 0 bases, in that order; junction bases with no gene match: 5. The CDR3 is made up of 15 amino acids. The CDR3, as DNA: TGTGCCAGCGAAACAGGGGGCCGCTCCTACAATGAGCAGTTCTTC. Protein product: CASETGGRSYNEQFF.

The rearrangement joins TRBV18 to TRBJ1-3; the D is unclear. The CDR3 loop spans 17 amino acids. The germline V gene encodes CDR1 KGHSH and CDR2 LQKENI. Trimming shortened V by 1 base and J by 7 bases, and 20 bases separated the two germline ends. This chain's CDR3 is CASSPLPLSLLGNTIYF. CDR3 sequence (DNA): TGTGCCAGCTCACCACTTCCCCTCTCGCTCCTCGGGAACACCATATATTTT.

This clonotype has ten or more counts. This chain joins TRBV6-6 and TRBJ1-4; TRBD1 is a possible D gene (5 bases). The CDR3 runs to 15 residues. Germline lookup yields CDR1 MNHNY and CDR2 SVGAGI (reference sequence). Trimming left V 2 bases short and J 8 bases short, with 15 bases between. DNA for the CDR3: TGTGCCAGCAGTTACAGGGAGGCAGAGGGGGAAAAACTGTTTTTT. Translated, it gives CASSYREAEGEKLFF.

This clonotype showed up just a few times. This sequence joins TRBV5-1 and TRBJ1-2, with a tentative D call TRBD1 (5 bases). Per the germline V gene, CDR1 is SGHRS and CDR2 is YFSETQ. The length of the CDR3 is 16 residues. V lost 1 base, J lost 0 bases, and 13 bases lay in between. This CDR3 is CASSLIAGQANYGYTF. Written as DNA, the CDR3 is TGCGCCAGCAGCTTGATTGCAGGACAAGCTAACTATGGCTACACCTTC.

In its sample, this clonotype was seen a few times. The genes are TRBV15 and TRBJ2-2; a possible D gene is TRBD2 (6 bases). V was shortened by 6 bases and J by 6 bases, with 17 bases between the two germline ends. This CDR3 region has 15 residues. The germline V gene encodes CDR1 LNHNV and CDR2 YYDKDF (reference sequence). CDR3: CATRHGMAGSGELFF. The CDR3 coding sequence is TGTGCCACCAGGCATGGTATGGCGGGATCCGGGGAGCTGTTTTTT.

This clonotype was found a few times. The V gene is TRBV12-3 or TRBV12-4, the J gene TRBJ2-3, with unresolved D. With 7 bases removed from V and 3 bases from J, the gap between germline ends came to 11 bases. This CDR3 is built from 13 residues. CDR3 amino acids: CASTKTQTDTQYF. As DNA, the CDR3 is TGTGCCAGCACCAAAACACAAACAGATACGCAGTATTTT.